A single sample is the source of the 19 T cell receptor beta chains below, sequenced in a study of vaccination and CD4 T cells after COVID-19. TCRdb ran MiXCR on the PCR reads and lists one entry per CDR3 protein. The table includes 20,000 to 25,000 distinct CDR3 sequences, about three fifths detected once. This sample comprised CD4+ T cells from blood, obtained before SARS-CoV-2 vaccination. The origin of the receptors is a human donor who had recovered from COVID-19.

The chain is built from TRBV5-1 and TRBJ2-7; possible D gene TRBD1, 5 bases. CDR1 and CDR2 (germline): SGHRS, YFSETQ. Trimming cost V 5 bases and J 2 bases, with 17 bases left between them. This CDR3 is built from 15 residues. The CDR3 region has the DNA TGCGCCAGCAGGTCGCACGCACAGGTCGCCTACGAGCAGTACTTC. This codes for CASRSHAQVAYEQYF.

V is TRBV20-1 and J is TRBJ2-7, with 9 bases that match TRBD2. V was pared by 2 bases and J by 2 bases, with 4 bases of the junction left unmatched. The CDR3 has 14 residues. CDR1 and CDR2 (germline): DFQATT, SNEGSKA (reference sequence). As DNA, the CDR3 is TGCAGTGCTAGAAAGCGGGAGGTTACCTACGAGCAGTACTTC. Its translation is CSARKREVTYEQYF.

The chain links TRBV27 to TRBJ1-5; D may be TRBD1 (5 bases). Germline V lookup: CDR1 MNHEY, CDR2 SMNVEV (reference sequence). The CDR3 contains 14 residues. V lost 6 bases and J lost 4, with 13 bases in between. CDR3 DNA: TGTGCCAGCAGCCGACAGTACACGAATCAGCCCCAGCATTTT. Its protein product is CASSRQYTNQPQHF.

The DNA of the CDR3 is TGTGCCATCAGTGTTTACGACGGGAAGTTATTTAGGAACACTGAAGCTTTCTTT. It translates to CAISVYDGKLFRNTEAFF. This sequence joins TRBV10-3 and TRBJ1-1; D unclear. Germline values: CDR1 ENHRY, CDR2 SYGVKD. The CDR3 is 18 amino acids. V dropped 4 bases and J dropped 1 base, with 22 bases sitting between them.

The chain links TRBV6-1 to TRBJ2-7, with TRBD2 identical over 7 bases. With 5 bases clipped from V and 2 bases from J, the junction kept 9 bases outside the gene matches. Per the germline V gene, CDR1 is MNHNS and CDR2 is SASEGT. The CDR3 length is 15 residues. As DNA, the CDR3 is TGTGCCAGCAGTCCCAACGACCTAGCGGCCTACGAGCAGTACTTC. Amino acid sequence: CASSPNDLAAYEQYF.

The chain recombines TRBV18 with TRBJ2-3; unclear D gene. The CDR3 totals 14 residues. The V gene lost 3 bases and the J gene lost 5 bases, with 12 bases spanning the gap. CDR1 is KGHSH, CDR2 LQKENI, per germline. The CDR3 region is CASSPPRIGDTQYF. The CDR3 DNA follows: TGTGCCAGCTCACCCCCCAGAATCGGAGATACGCAGTATTTT. The full variable domain, with the rest looked up from reference TRBV18 and TRBJ2-3, is NAGVMQNPRHLVRRRGQEARLRCSPMKGHSHVYWYRQLPEEGLKFMVYLQKENIIDESGMPKERFSAEFPKEGPSILRIQQVVRGDSAAYFCASSPPRIGDTQYFGPGTRLTVL.

The gene calls are TRBV28 and TRBJ1-2; D unresolved. Germline CDR1 reads MDHEN; CDR2 reads SYDVKM. There are 13 residues in the CDR3. The germline V and J ends were trimmed by 2 bases and 3 bases, with 7 bases remaining between them. The CDR3 loop reads CASSLGPDYGYTF. For the CDR3, the DNA is TGTGCCAGCAGTTTAGGGCCGGACTATGGCTACACCTTC.

The chain recombines TRBV7-8 with TRBJ2-3; 12 bases are shared with TRBD2. The ends lost 4 bases at V and 5 bases at J; junction bases unmatched: 10. The CDR3 has 17 residues. CDR1 is SGHVS and CDR2 is FQNEAQ in the germline V gene. The CDR3 sequence is CASSSSTSGRSRDTQYF. CDR3 nucleotide sequence: TGTGCCAGCAGCTCCTCGACTAGCGGGAGATCGAGAGATACGCAGTATTTT.

The rearrangement uses TRBV20-1 and TRBJ1-1, with D possibly being TRBD1 (5 bases). V lost 0 bases and J 1 base, leaving 9 bases between the germline ends. The length of the CDR3 is 14 residues. Germline-derived CDR1 and CDR2 are DFQATT and SNEGSKA (reference sequence). The CDR3 nucleotides are TGCAGTGCTAGAGATCAGGGTCGGAACACTGAAGCTTTCTTT. It encodes CSARDQGRNTEAFF.

This clonotype was detected only a few times. As DNA, the CDR3 is TGTGCCATCAGTGAGCCCACTAGCGCGCGCACAGATACGCAGTATTTT. Translation gives CAISEPTSARTDTQYF. The chain carries TRBV10-3 and TRBJ2-3, with TRBD2 matching 7 bases. Germline CDR1 ENHRY, CDR2 SYGVKD. V was clipped by 2 bases and J by 1 base; unmatched bases: 6. This CDR3 comprises 16 residues.

V and J are TRBV5-1 and TRBJ2-1; 9 nucleotides match TRBD2. The CDR3 is 14 amino acids. CDR1 is SGHRS, CDR2 YFSETQ, per germline. V gave up 7 bases and J gave up 7 bases; unmatched junction bases: 9. This CDR3 reads CASRPAGGGNEQFF. CDR3 sequence (DNA): TGCGCCAGCCGACCAGCGGGAGGTGGGAATGAGCAGTTCTTC.

V and J are TRBV11-2 and TRBJ2-1, with D perhaps matching TRBD1 (6 bases). Trimming removed 1 base from V and 7 bases from J, with 11 bases in between. CDR3 size: 14 residues. The germline V gene encodes CDR1 SGHAT and CDR2 FQNNGV. The CDR3 sequence is CASSLVRTANEQFF. CDR3 coding DNA: TGTGCCAGCAGCTTAGTTAGGACAGCTAATGAGCAGTTCTTC.

The chain couples TRBV6-5 to TRBJ2-5, with D uncertain. Per the germline V gene, CDR1 is MNHEY and CDR2 is SVGAGI. The V gene lost 0 bases and the J gene lost 2 bases, with 7 bases spanning the gap. This CDR3 contains 14 residues. The CDR3 DNA follows: TGTGCCAGCAGTTACTCGGAATTTCAAGAGACCCAGTACTTC. Protein sequence: CASSYSEFQETQYF.

The gene calls are TRBV6-2 or TRBV6-3 and TRBJ1-1, with D unresolved. Trimming removed 6 bases from V and 1 base from J, with 9 bases in between. The CDR3 has 13 residues. Germline lookup yields CDR1 MNHEY and CDR2 SVGEGT. The CDR3 DNA is TGTGCCAGCAGGCCTTCTCAGAACACTGAAGCTTTCTTT. As protein: CASRPSQNTEAFF.

The sample holds a few counts of this clonotype. This chain links TRBV20-1 with TRBJ2-1; 8 positions match TRBD2. The CDR3 sequence is 15 residues long. In germline, CDR1 is DFQATT, CDR2 SNEGSKA (reference sequence). Trimming at V came to 4 bases and at J to 5 bases, leaving 10 bases not matched to a gene. The CDR3: CSATRPGRANNEQFF. Here the CDR3 DNA reads TGCAGTGCTACCAGACCCGGGAGGGCCAACAATGAGCAGTTCTTC.

This clonotype has just a few counts. The V gene is TRBV6-2 or TRBV6-3, the J gene TRBJ1-1; 10 bases match TRBD1. V shed 7 bases and J 5 bases; nucleotides not matched to a gene: 13. CDR3 length equals 16 residues. Per the germline V gene, CDR1 is MNHEY and CDR2 is SVGEGT. In DNA, the CDR3 is TGTGCCAGCACCCCGACAGGGGGCGCTTCATCTACTGAAGCTTTCTTT. Translating gives CASTPTGGASSTEAFF.

This clonotype turned up a few times. The chain recombines TRBV19 with TRBJ1-2; TRBD1 is a possible D gene (5 bases). The germline V gene encodes CDR1 LNHDA and CDR2 SQIVND (reference sequence). V lost 2 bases to trimming and J lost 9 bases, with 10 bases between them. The CDR3 has 12 residues. Here the CDR3 reads CASSINWDRYTF. The CDR3 DNA reads as TGTGCCAGTAGTATAAACTGGGACCGCTACACCTTC. Supplemented by reference TRBV19 and TRBJ1-2, the full variable domain reads DGGITQSPKYLFRKEGQNVTLSCEQNLNHDAMYWYRQDPGQGLRLIYYSQIVNDFQKGDIAEGYSVSREKKESFPLTVTSAQKNPTAFYLCASSINWDRYTFGSGTRLTVV.

This chain connects TRBV24-1 to TRBJ1-2; 12 nucleotides align to TRBD1. The V segment lost 3 bases and the J segment 8 bases; nucleotides outside the gene matches: 3. Germline V CDR1 and CDR2: KGHDR, SFDVKD. The length of the CDR3 is 14 residues. In nucleotides, the CDR3 is TGTGCCACCAGTGATCGGGACAGGGGGCTAGGCTACACCTTC. This encodes CATSDRDRGLGYTF.

V and J are TRBV4-1 and TRBJ2-5; D is possibly TRBD1 (6 bases). The CDR3 extends over 13 amino acids. Per the germline V gene, CDR1 is MGHRA and CDR2 is YSYEKL. V was clipped by 8 bases and J by 4 bases, with 14 bases between them. CDR3 nucleotide sequence: TGCGCCAGCGGACAGTCCGGAGGAGAGACCCAGTACTTC. Translating it yields CASGQSGGETQYF.